The 12 T cell receptor beta chains below were found in one sample sequenced in a study of cytomegalovirus exposure and HLA in healthy donors. In the PCR, 60 Vbeta and 13 Jbeta primers were used. TCRdb keeps only in-frame clones here, not all; method: immunoSEQ multiplex PCR. The sample lists roughly 150,000 clones, nearly 80% seen once, with under 15% in the top ten. The material sequenced was PBMCs. These receptors came from a woman aged 40 to 49 in good health and CMV-seronegative.

Only a few counts were recorded for this clone. The gene calls are TRBV4-1 and TRBJ1-1; weak D call: TRBD1 (6 bases). Deletions cut 0 bases from V and 4 bases from J, with 15 bases between. The CDR3 loop spans 16 amino acids. The germline V gene has CDR1 MGHRA and CDR2 YSYEKL. CDR3: CASSQERRGFGTEAFF. CDR3 coding DNA: TGCGCCAGCAGCCAAGAAAGAAGGGGGTTCGGCACTGAAGCTTTCTTT.

This clone has just a few counts. The chain joins TRBV19 to TRBJ2-6, with TRBD1 as a possible D gene (6 bases). Trimming pared 8 bases from V and 0 bases from J, leaving 14 bases between. This CDR3 is 16 amino acids long. Germline V gives CDR1 LNHDA, CDR2 SQIVND (reference sequence). The CDR3 coding sequence is TGTGCCAGTGCCGAGGGACACCTCTCTGGGGCCAACGTCCTGACTTTC. This gives the protein CASAEGHLSGANVLTF.

This chain uses TRBV4-2 with TRBJ2-3; 8 bases match TRBD2. The CDR3 has 16 amino acids. Losses at the gene ends were 4 bases for V and 0 bases for J; bases not matched to a gene: 6. Germline V lookup: CDR1 LGHNA, CDR2 YNFKEQ. The CDR3 loop is CASSPGGLISTDTQYF. The CDR3 DNA is TGTGCCAGCAGCCCGGGGGGGCTGATTAGCACAGATACGCAGTATTTT.

This chain links TRBV6-5 with TRBJ1-4; D is undetermined. Germline V gives CDR1 MNHEY, CDR2 SVGAGI. This CDR3 contains 13 residues. The V end lost 2 bases, the J end lost 8 bases, and 9 bases lay between the germline ends. The DNA for the CDR3 is TGTGCCAGCAGTTACGAGGTCAACGAAAAACTGTTTTTT. It specifies CASSYEVNEKLFF.

The chain has TRBV6-4 and TRBJ2-1; 10 nucleotides agree with TRBD2. Germline values: CDR1 MRHNA, CDR2 SNTAGT. Trimming took 4 bases from V and 0 from J; bases not matched to a gene: 0. This CDR3 region has 15 residues. The CDR3 here is CASSGTSGSYNEQFF. The CDR3 region has the DNA TGTGCCAGCAGTGGGACTAGCGGCTCCTACAATGAGCAGTTCTTC.

This clone has only one observation. The rearrangement uses TRBV9 and TRBJ2-1; perhaps TRBD2 as D (5 bases). Germline V CDR1 and CDR2: SGDLS, YYNGEE. V was shortened by 0 bases and J by 4 bases, with 11 bases between the two germline ends. The CDR3 is 15 amino acids. This chain's CDR3 is CASSVGTAVYNEQFF. The CDR3 DNA sequence: TGTGCCAGCAGCGTAGGGACTGCCGTTTACAATGAGCAGTTCTTC. Supplemented by reference TRBV9 and TRBJ2-1, the full variable domain reads DSGVTQTPKHLITATGQRVTLRCSPRSGDLSVYWYQQSLDQGLQFLIQYYNGEERAKGNILERFSAQQFPDLHSELNLSSLELGDSALYFCASSVGTAVYNEQFFGPGTRLTVL.

The chain combines TRBV14 with TRBJ2-5; 7 bases are a match to TRBD1. Germline trimming cut 4 bases from V and 3 bases from J; bases unmatched to any gene: 8. This CDR3 has 15 residues. The V gene's germline CDR1 is SGHDN and CDR2 FVKESK. The CDR3 nucleotides are TGTGCCAGCAGCCCCCGACAGGGACGGGAAGAGACCCAGTACTTC. It codes for CASSPRQGREETQYF.

The chain links TRBV29-1 to TRBJ2-7; 7 bases fit TRBD2. V was clipped by 5 bases and J by 6 bases; unmatched bases: 19. The CDR3 has 16 residues. In germline, CDR1 is SQVTM, CDR2 ANQGSEA. The CDR3 region has the DNA TGCAGCGTTCCCGCCGTCTCGGCGGGAGTTCCGTCCGAGCAGTACTTC. Translating it yields CSVPAVSAGVPSEQYF.

This clone was counted only a few times. V gene TRBV4-3 combines with J gene TRBJ2-7, with 8 bases lining up with TRBD1. This CDR3 comprises 15 residues. V shed 4 bases, J shed 2 bases, and the junction held 7 bases outside the gene matches. Per germline, CDR1 LGHNA and CDR2 YSLEER. The CDR3 coding sequence is TGCGCCAGCAGCCCCAGATCGGACAGGGCCTACGAGCAGTACTTC. Its protein is CASSPRSDRAYEQYF.

The chain carries TRBV13 and TRBJ2-7; 7 nucleotides match TRBD1. This CDR3 is built from 14 residues. The trim removed 1 base at V and 3 bases at J, leaving 3 bases unmatched. CDR1 PRHDT and CDR2 FYEKMQ come from the germline V gene (reference sequence). CDR3 protein: CASSLVGGYYEQYF. As DNA, the CDR3 is TGTGCCAGCAGCTTAGTAGGGGGCTACTACGAGCAGTACTTC.

The chain recombines TRBV30 with TRBJ2-5; D is uncertain. Trimming pared 5 bases from V and 4 bases from J, leaving 11 bases between. The CDR3 is made up of 12 amino acids. Per the germline V gene, CDR1 is GTSNPN and CDR2 is SVGIG (reference sequence). The CDR3 DNA follows: TGTGCCTGGGAGTATAACCTAGAGACCCAGTACTTC. Translation: CAWEYNLETQYF.

The chain combines TRBV11-3 with TRBJ2-5, with 7 bases matching TRBD1. The CDR3 loop spans 11 amino acids. The V segment lost 4 bases and the J segment 9 bases; nucleotides outside the gene matches: 2. Germline assignment: CDR1 SGHNT and CDR2 YENEEA. In DNA form, the CDR3 reads TGTGCCAGCAGCTCAGGGGGTTCCCAGTACTTC. It translates to CASSSGGSQYF. Full variable domain (outside the CDR3, taken from reference TRBV11-3 and TRBJ2-5): EAGVVQSPRYKIIEKKQPVAFWCNPISGHNTLYWYLQNLGQGPELLIRYENEEAVDDSQLPKDRFSAERLKGVDSTLKIQPAELGDSAVYLCASSSGGSQYFGPGTRLLVL.